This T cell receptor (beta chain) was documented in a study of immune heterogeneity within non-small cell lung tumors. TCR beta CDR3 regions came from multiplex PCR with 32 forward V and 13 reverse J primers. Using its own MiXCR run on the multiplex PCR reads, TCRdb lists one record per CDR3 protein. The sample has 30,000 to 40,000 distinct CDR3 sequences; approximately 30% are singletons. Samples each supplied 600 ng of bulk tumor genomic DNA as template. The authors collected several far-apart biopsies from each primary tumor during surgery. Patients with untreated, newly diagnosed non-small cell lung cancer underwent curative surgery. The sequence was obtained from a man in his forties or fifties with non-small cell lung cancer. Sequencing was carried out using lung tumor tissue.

CDR3 loop: CASSLQLQGGLGPGELFF. As DNA, the CDR3 is TGCGCCAGCAGCCTTCAACTCCAGGGGGGCCTTGGACCCGGGGAGCTGTTTTTT. The J gene is TRBJ2-2, the V gene TRBV4-1; D is perhaps TRBD1 (7 bases). This CDR3 region has 18 residues. V lost 4 bases and J 6 bases, leaving 24 bases between the germline ends. CDR1 is MGHRA and CDR2 is YSYEKL in the germline V gene.